The 17 T cell receptor beta chains given below trace back to one sample, sequenced in a study of T-cell reconstitution after alpha-beta-depleted transplantation in children listed by TCRdb under 2016. The treatment or condition label, read with the paper, signifies: allogeneic hematopoietic cell transplantation with graft depleted of TCRalphabeta T cells and CD19 B cells. Receptor amplification or capture employed PCR. The instrument was an Illumina HiSeq 2500. To normalize quantification of the TCRbeta repertoire, the TCR libraries were built with molecular barcoding that relied on unique molecular identifiers. The public reads were run again by TCRdb, first through fastp at Q25 and then through MiXCR, and only productive beta chains were kept. Rows are combined by CDR3 protein, so each entry shows the most common genes and DNA. The sample data list around 670,000 distinct CDR3 sequences, and 13% of these were observed just once. Together, the top ten hold 0.79% of the sample.

The input for sequencing was PBMCs, taken before TCRalphabeta/CD19-depleted stem cell transplant. Every receptor here comes from a girl aged 2 to 10 with congenital amegakaryocytic thrombocytopenia, due to receive a stem cell transplant.

This clonotype was counted many times. One end of the junction is discordant with germline, which a read error may explain. The chain uses TRBV5-1 and TRBJ2-3; TRBD2 agrees at 13 bases. The CDR3 has 15 amino acids. Germline V lookup: CDR1 SGHRS, CDR2 YFSETQ. The CDR3 protein is CASSIGLAGADTQYF. The CDR3 region has the DNA TGTGCCAGCAGCATCGGACTAGCGGGAGCAGATACGCAGTATTTT.

The rearrangement uses TRBV29-1 and TRBJ2-7; 9 nucleotides align to TRBD2. V shed 0 bases, J shed 2 bases, and the junction held 8 bases outside the gene matches. CDR1 is SQVTM, CDR2 ANQGSEA, per germline. The CDR3 is 16 amino acids. The CDR3 DNA is TGCAGCGTTGAAGATCGAGGAGCGGGAGGCCCCTACGAGCAGTACTTC. It is translated as CSVEDRGAGGPYEQYF.

In this sample, this clonotype turned up many times. The V call is TRBV6-1, the J call TRBJ2-1; no definite D call. The V and J ends lost 5 bases and 5 bases respectively, with 13 bases between them. The CDR3 length is 14 residues. Germline-derived CDR1 and CDR2 are MNHNS and SASEGT. CDR3 nucleotides: TGTGCCAGCAGTAGCCCCCCTTCGAACAATGAGCAGTTCTTC. Translation: CASSSPPSNNEQFF.

Note on this clonotype: A much bigger clone sits one base away, suggesting this may be a read error. V usage is TRBV20-1 and J usage is TRBJ2-2, with 11 bases fitting TRBD2. CDR3 size: 17 residues. J lost 6 bases, V lost 2 bases, and 11 bases had no gene match. Germline V CDR1 and CDR2: DFQATT, SNEGSKA (reference sequence). CDR3 sequence: CSARPPGTSGNAGELFF. CDR3 bases: TGCAGTGCTAGACCCCCCGGGACTAGCGGTAACGCCGGGGAGCTGTTTTTT.

This clonotype has just a few counts. The chain uses TRBV5-1 and TRBJ1-4; D remains ambiguous. Germline V gene lookup returns CDR1 SGHRS and CDR2 YFSETQ. V lost 4 bases and J lost 7, with 14 bases in between. The CDR3 is 14 amino acids. The CDR3 protein is CASSRLGQAEKLFF. CDR3 DNA sequence: TGCGCCAGCAGCCGCCTCGGGCAGGCTGAAAAACTGTTTTTT.

The chain combines TRBV7-6 with TRBJ2-5; TRBD1 matches at 7 bases. The germline CDR1 and CDR2 sequences are SGHVS and FNYEAQ. The CDR3 is 16 residues long. V lost 0 bases to trimming and J lost 2 bases; unmatched junction nucleotides: 6. The CDR3 nucleotides read TGTGCCAGCAGCTTAGCGGCGACAGGGTATCAAGAGACCCAGTACTTC. This translates into CASSLAATGYQETQYF.

This sequence joins TRBV10-2 and TRBJ2-3; 7 bases align to TRBD2. This CDR3 is built from 15 residues. V was pared by 8 bases and J by 5 bases, with 13 bases of the junction left unmatched. In germline, CDR1 is WSHSY, CDR2 SAAADI. The CDR3 region is CASSAGEFTGDTQYF. In DNA form, the CDR3 reads TGCGCCAGCTCGGCGGGAGAGTTCACCGGAGATACGCAGTATTTT.

This clonotype was seen at least ten times. The chain recombines TRBV5-1 with TRBJ2-2; a possible D gene is TRBD1 (5 bases). Trimming removed 4 bases from V and 5 bases from J, with 12 bases in between. The CDR3 runs to 14 residues. The germline CDR1 and CDR2 sequences are SGHRS and YFSETQ. CDR3 DNA: TGCGCCAGCAGCGCGACAGCATCGACCGGGGAGCTGTTTTTT. Amino acid sequence: CASSATASTGELFF.

The chain joins TRBV7-8 to TRBJ1-3, with 9 positions matching TRBD1. The CDR3 has 18 residues. Trimming cost V 5 bases and J 0 bases; bases outside gene matches: 11. Germline loops: CDR1 SGHVS, CDR2 FQNEAQ. The CDR3 nucleotides are TGTGCCAGCAGCCAGAACAGGGGGCCTTACCTCTCTGGAAACACCATATATTTT. Its translation: CASSQNRGPYLSGNTIYF.

This clonotype was recorded at least ten times. The chain carries TRBV6-4 and TRBJ2-1; D uncertain. Between the trimmed V and J ends, which lost 0 bases and 4 bases, there was a span of 7 bases. The CDR3 length is 14 residues. Germline CDR1 and CDR2: MRHNA and SNTAGT. CDR3 loop: CASSDSGSYNEQFF. CDR3 coding DNA: TGTGCCAGCAGTGACTCTGGAAGTTACAATGAGCAGTTCTTC.

In this sample, this clonotype turned up a few times. The CDR3 DNA reads TGCGCCAGCAGCCACAACCCGGGGCATACAGGGCCCGGGGAGCTGTTTTTT. This translates into CASSHNPGHTGPGELFF. The chain is built from TRBV4-1 and TRBJ2-2, with D possibly matching TRBD1 (6 bases). The germline CDR1 and CDR2 sequences are MGHRA and YSYEKL. V dropped 3 bases and J dropped 6 bases, with 20 bases sitting between them. The CDR3 contains 17 residues.

This clonotype was detected ten times or more. One junction end disagrees with the germline gene, perhaps due to a read error. The chain joins TRBV24-1 to TRBJ2-7, with TRBD2 matching 8 bases. The CDR3 contains 15 residues. CDR1 and CDR2 from the germline V gene are KGHDR and SFDVKD. Here the CDR3 reads CATSATGTRTYEQYF. CDR3 bases: TGTGCCACCAGCGCAACCGGGACTAGGACCTATGAGCAGTACTTC.

Note on this clonotype: With a much larger clone just one base away, this may be a read error. The chain uses TRBV20-1 and TRBJ1-2, with D maybe TRBD1 (5 bases). Germline CDR1 is DFQATT and CDR2 is SNEGSKA (reference sequence). CDR3 size: 14 residues. In DNA, the CDR3 is TGCAGTGCTAGAGATAGCCCAGGGAGCTATGGCTACCCCTTC. Amino acids: CSARDSPGSYGYPF.

The chain employs TRBV18 and TRBJ2-7, with 7 bases lining up with TRBD2. CDR1 is KGHSH and CDR2 is LQKENI in the germline V gene. Trimming at V came to 1 base and at J to 3 bases, leaving 9 bases not matched to a gene. The CDR3 extends over 16 amino acids. The CDR3 protein is CASSPQRLAENYEQYF. The CDR3, as DNA: TGTGCCAGCTCACCACAACGCCTAGCGGAAAACTACGAGCAGTACTTC.

The table lists this clonotype with many counts. The chain links TRBV6-5 to TRBJ1-2; D unresolved. The CDR3 runs to 14 residues. Germline V gene lookup returns CDR1 MNHEY and CDR2 SVGAGI. Trimming shortened V by 0 bases and J by 3 bases, and 8 bases separated the two germline ends. The CDR3 region has the DNA TGTGCCAGCAGTTACTCTCGGGATTACTATGGCTACACCTTC. Residues: CASSYSRDYYGYTF.

This clonotype was seen at least ten times. This chain uses TRBV28 with TRBJ2-1; D may be TRBD1 (6 bases). V was clipped by 8 bases and J by 4 bases, with 18 bases between them. Germline V lookup: CDR1 MDHEN, CDR2 SYDVKM. The CDR3 runs to 15 residues. CDR3 in DNA: TGTGCCAGCGAACAGGGTCAAGACCCTTACAATGAGCAGTTCTTC. This gives the protein CASEQGQDPYNEQFF.

This clonotype was recorded a few times. The chain combines TRBV10-1 with TRBJ2-1; unclear D gene. The V end lost 3 bases, the J end lost 10 bases, and 13 bases lay between the germline ends. The CDR3 extends over 13 amino acids. Germline-derived CDR1 and CDR2 are WNHNN and SYGVQD (reference sequence). The CDR3 region has the DNA TGCGCCAGCAGTGACCTAGTTTTCTCCGAGCAGTTCTTC. It is translated as CASSDLVFSEQFF.